This record covers a single T cell receptor beta chain. Its antigen remains unidentified. TCRdb reworked the 5' RACE reads into one entry per CDR3 protein, no DNA. The table for this sample gives around 200,000 distinct CDR3 sequences. This record belongs to a study of monozygotic twins with inflammatory bowel disease. Study-level results: Any single strong signal or clonotype tied to IBD lacked support.

Germline CDR1 reads LGHDT; CDR2 reads YNNKEL (reference sequence). The CDR3 consists of 15 residues. The source of this sequence is a human donor with ulcerative colitis or Crohn's disease, or a healthy co-twin of an affected twin (not recorded which). The sample comprised blood. The chain has TRBV3-1 and TRBJ1-4. The CDR3 reads CASSRNSGPNEKLFF.